This T cell receptor (beta chain) stems from a study of identical twins. One entry per CDR3 protein, called by TCRdb with MiXCR from the 5' RACE reads. The sample holds just under 550,000 distinct CDR3 sequences, nearly 15% seen once. Notes on the study in general: Within twin pairs, the out-of-frame alpha sequences they shared showed excess low generation probability.

Between the trimmed V and J ends, which lost 3 bases and 2 bases, there was a span of 10 bases. This CDR3 contains 14 residues. CDR1 and CDR2 (germline): MDHEN, SYDVKM. This clonotype came up a few times. Its antigen remains unknown. The data were also submitted as part of a second study, on yellow fever vaccine responses in identical twins.

This sequence was found in a young woman in good health. The rearrangement joins TRBV28 to TRBJ1-2, with D tentatively TRBD1 (5 bases). Sequences were obtained from CD4+ T cells sorted from blood. The CDR3 loop reads CASSFIRGNYGYTF. The CDR3 nucleotides are TGTGCCAGCAGTTTTATAAGGGGAAACTATGGCTACACCTTC.